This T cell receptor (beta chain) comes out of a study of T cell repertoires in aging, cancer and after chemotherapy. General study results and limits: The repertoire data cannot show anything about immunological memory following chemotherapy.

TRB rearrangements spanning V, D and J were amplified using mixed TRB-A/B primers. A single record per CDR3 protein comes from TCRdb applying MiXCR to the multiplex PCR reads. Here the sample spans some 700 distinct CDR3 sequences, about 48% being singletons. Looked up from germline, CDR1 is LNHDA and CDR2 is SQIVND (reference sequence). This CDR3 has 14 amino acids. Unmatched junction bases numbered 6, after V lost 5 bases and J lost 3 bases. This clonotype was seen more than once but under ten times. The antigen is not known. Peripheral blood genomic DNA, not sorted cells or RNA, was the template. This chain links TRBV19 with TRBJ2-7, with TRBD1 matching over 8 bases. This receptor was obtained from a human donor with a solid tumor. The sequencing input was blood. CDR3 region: CASSATGGYYEQYF. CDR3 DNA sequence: TGTGCCAGTAGTGCAACAGGGGGTTACTACGAGCAGTACTTC.